The entry that follows covers one T cell receptor beta chain sequence. This record comes from a study of control samples from healthy donors and cancer patients. Using immunoSEQ multiplex PCR, the repertoire was profiled, and TCRdb retains in-frame clones only, with some absent. The repertoire holds some 76,000 clones, with about nine tenths as singletons. Germline V gene lookup returns CDR1 SEHNR and CDR2 FQNEAQ (reference sequence). Germline trimming cut 5 bases from V and 4 bases from J; bases unmatched to any gene: 10. The length of the CDR3 is 16 residues. Sequencing was carried out using PBMCs. The sequence derives from a woman aged 45-60 years with colorectal cancer. The genes are TRBV7-9 and TRBJ1-1; 10 nucleotides match TRBD1. Here the CDR3 DNA reads TGTGCCAGCAGCGGCCCGGACAGGGGGTTTGGCACTGAAGCTTTCTTT. Translated: CASSGPDRGFGTEAFF.